These T cell receptor beta chains were read from a single sample in a study of blood T cells in healthy people across ages. Each CDR3 protein gets one entry after TCRdb re-called the 5' RACE reads with MiXCR. The table lists about 970,000 distinct CDR3 sequences, roughly 51% of them singletons. Sequenced: blood. Receptors were obtained from a woman aged 60-75 years in good health. The CDR3 runs from the conserved cysteine through the conserved F or W. A D gene is named only where the DNA matches it firmly. A row's size may be missing; if present it is once, few, many or a size class.

V gene	J gene	clone size	D gene	CDR3 DNA	CDR3 protein
TRBV6-4	TRBJ2-4	-	-	TGTGCCAGCAGTGATGCTCCACTCGGGGAGCAGTACTTC	CASSDAPLGEQYF
TRBV14	TRBJ2-7	-	TRBD1	TGTGCCAGCAGCCAAGATCTAGCCCGGGACAGGGGGTCCTACGAGCAGTACTTC	CASSQDLARDRGSYEQYF
TRBV9	TRBJ2-5	-	TRBD1	TGTGCCAGCAGCGCCGGGACAGCTCAAGAGACCCAGTACTTC	CASSAGTAQETQYF
TRBV7-3	TRBJ2-1	few	-	TGTGCCAGCAGCTATACGAGAGGGAGCCGGGCCGATGAGCAGTTCTTC	CASSYTRGSRADEQFF
TRBV7-6	TRBJ2-5	-	-	TGTGCCAGCAGCACACACACAGGTGCCCGAGAGACCCAGTACTTC	CASSTHTGARETQYF
TRBV10-3	TRBJ2-7	few	-	TGTGCCATCAGTGAGTTTGACGAGCAGTACTTC	CAISEFDEQYF
TRBV20-1	TRBJ2-5	few	-	TGCAGTGCTCTTCATAAAGGACGGATGCAGTACTTC	CSALHKGRMQYF
TRBV9	TRBJ2-1	once	TRBD1	TGTGCCAGCAGCGCAACAGGGGGCGGTGGTAATGAGCAGTTCTTC	CASSATGGGGNEQFF
TRBV20-1	TRBJ2-1	few	-	TGCAGTGCTAGAGGGCTTAATGAGCAGTTCTTC	CSARGLNEQFF
TRBV7-2	TRBJ2-5	-	-	TGTGCCAGCAGCCCCGTACGGGGAGGGACCCAGTACTTC	CASSPVRGGTQYF
TRBV30	TRBJ1-1	few	-	TGTGCCTGGACAGGGTACACTGAAGCTTTCTTT	CAWTGYTEAFF
TRBV6-1	TRBJ2-7	few	-	TGTGCCAGCAGTGAACTAGCTGGGGAGCAGTACTTC	CASSELAGEQYF
TRBV20-1	TRBJ2-5	-	-	TGCAGTGCTAAAGATCTTGGCGGAAAAAAAGAGACCCAGTACTTC	CSAKDLGGKKETQYF
TRBV4-1	TRBJ2-3	few	TRBD2	TGCGCCAGCAGCCGTTGGACTAGTTTGAAATCAGATACGCAGTATTTT	CASSRWTSLKSDTQYF
TRBV6-1	TRBJ2-6	-	TRBD2	TGTGCCAGCTGCCTAGCGGGAGTAAAATCTGGGGCCAACGTCCTGACTTTC	CASCLAGVKSGANVLTF
TRBV7-2	TRBJ2-3	few	TRBD2	TGTGCCAGCAGCAAGAGCGGGGTGGGGGATACGCAGTATTTT	CASSKSGVGDTQYF
TRBV6-5	TRBJ1-2	-	-	TGTGCCAGCAGTTACTCGGCGTGGAACTATGGCTACACCTTC	CASSYSAWNYGYTF
TRBV29-1	TRBJ2-3	-	TRBD2	TGCAGCGTCGGGGGACTAGCGGGAGGCACAGATACGCAGTATTTT	CSVGGLAGGTDTQYF
TRBV29-1	TRBJ2-1	few	TRBD2	TGCAGCGTTGAGGGTAGCGGGCGCTCCTACAATGAGCAGTTCTTC	CSVEGSGRSYNEQFF
TRBV27	TRBJ2-5	-	-	TGTGCCAGCGGGTGGACACCGTTCCAGTACTTC	CASGWTPFQYF
TRBV20-1	TRBJ2-5	-	-	TGCAGTGCGCCACGACAGGATTATTCTGGAGAGACCCAGTACTTC	CSAPRQDYSGETQYF
TRBV5-1	TRBJ2-7	-	TRBD1	TGCGCCAGCAGCTTTTTAGACAGGGGATCCTACGAGCAGTACTTC	CASSFLDRGSYEQYF
TRBV29-1	TRBJ1-2	few	TRBD1	TGCAGCGCCGCGGAACAGGGGGGCCATGGCTACACCTTC	CSAAEQGGHGYTF
TRBV24-1	TRBJ2-5	-	TRBD1	TGTGCCACCAGTGATTTGGGGACAGGACAAGAGACCCAGTACTTC	CATSDLGTGQETQYF
TRBV7-9	TRBJ2-1	-	-	TGTGCCAGCAGCTTAGCCGGGACTTTCTCCAATGAGCAGTTCTTC	CASSLAGTFSNEQFF
TRBV21-1	TRBJ2-1	-	-	TGTGCCAGCAGCAAAGAATATAATAATGAGCGGGAGGCCACGGATGAGCAGTTCTTC	CASSKEYNNEREATDEQFF
TRBV4-1	TRBJ2-7	once	TRBD2	TGCGCCAGCAGCCAAGACGGACTAGCGGGAGGTCAGCAGTACTTC	CASSQDGLAGGQQYF
TRBV5-1	TRBJ1-2	once	-	TGCGCCAGCAGCTTGGAAGGGTTTGGCTACACCTTC	CASSLEGFGYTF
TRBV5-1	TRBJ2-3	-	TRBD2	TGCGCCAGCAGCCCAAGGGCGGGAGGGGCAGATACGCAGTATTTT	CASSPRAGGADTQYF
TRBV12-3/TRBV12-4	TRBJ2-7	-	TRBD2	TGTGCCAGCAGGGCCGGGACTAGCTCCTACGAGCAGTACTTC	CASRAGTSSYEQYF
TRBV4-2	TRBJ2-7	-	TRBD2	TGTGCCAGCAGCCATAGCGGGAGCGGAGGTTCCTACGAGCAGTACTTC	CASSHSGSGGSYEQYF
TRBV20-1	TRBJ2-7	-	-	TGCAGTGCTAGCGAGGGGGGCCCACCCTCCTACGAGCAGTACTTC	CSASEGGPPSYEQYF
TRBV10-3	TRBJ2-3	-	-	TGTGCCATCAGTGAGCCCCTCCACGGCCTGCATACGCAGTATTTT	CAISEPLHGLHTQYF
TRBV25-1	TRBJ2-7	few	-	TGTGCCAGCAGGGACGGGACTTCCTACGAGCAGTACTTC	CASRDGTSYEQYF
TRBV12-3/TRBV12-4	TRBJ2-5	-	-	TGTGCCAGTCGGGACGCTCAAAGCAGTCCGTCCCAGTACTTC	CASRDAQSSPSQYF
TRBV14	TRBJ1-2	-	-	TGTGCCAGCAGCCAACAAAACATCTATGGCTACACCTTC	CASSQQNIYGYTF
TRBV29-1	TRBJ1-5	-	TRBD1	TGCAGCGTTGTAACAGGGGACGGCAATCAGCCCCAGCATTTT	CSVVTGDGNQPQHF
TRBV29-1	TRBJ2-1	-	-	TGCAGCGTTCTTCGGGGTGCTGAGCAGTTCTTC	CSVLRGAEQFF
TRBV28	TRBJ2-5	-	-	TGTGCCAGCACCTCCTCAAGGAATGAGCAGTACTTC	CASTSSRNEQYF
TRBV20-1	TRBJ2-3	-	TRBD2	TGCAGTGCTAGTAAAGCGGGACTCGACACAGATACGCAGTATTTT	CSASKAGLDTDTQYF
TRBV27	TRBJ2-1	-	TRBD2	TGTGCCAGTGGTGGACTAGCGTGGCGGGAGGGGGTCAATGAGCAGTTCTTC	CASGGLAWREGVNEQFF
TRBV20-1	TRBJ2-1	-	-	TGCAGTGCTAGGGGGCGGGCCTACAATGAGCAGTTCTTC	CSARGRAYNEQFF
TRBV15	TRBJ2-7	-	TRBD1	TGTGCCACCAGCAGAGATTTCGAGGGGGCAGGAACCTACGAGCAGTACTTC	CATSRDFEGAGTYEQYF
TRBV6-2/TRBV6-3	TRBJ1-1	-	-	TGTGCCAGCAGTCGTCCCAGGGGTGACACTGAAGCTTTCTTT	CASSRPRGDTEAFF
TRBV7-6	TRBJ2-7	-	-	TGTGCCAGCAGCTCCCGACAGCTCAACGAGCAGTACTTC	CASSSRQLNEQYF
TRBV6-6	TRBJ2-7	-	-	TGTGCCAGCAGGGGGGGGCCGGCTCTGAACGAGCAGTACTTC	CASRGGPALNEQYF
TRBV12-3/TRBV12-4	TRBJ2-3	once	-	TGTGCCAGCAGTTTGAGAGTTAGCGCAGATACGCAGTATTTT	CASSLRVSADTQYF
TRBV7-2	TRBJ2-1	few	-	TGTGCCAGCAGCTTAGGCCTAGCGATCTACAATGAGCAGTTCTTC	CASSLGLAIYNEQFF
TRBV6-5	TRBJ2-3	-	-	TGTGCCAGCAGCTCTGGGGACGGGAGCGATACGCAGTATTTT	CASSSGDGSDTQYF
TRBV7-3	TRBJ2-5	-	-	TGTGCCAGCAGCCCCCAGTCCGGCGGAGCAGACCAAGAGACCCAGTACTTC	CASSPQSGGADQETQYF
TRBV4-3	TRBJ2-7	few	-	TGCGCCAGCAGCTCGGGTCCTACCCTCGAGCAGTACTTC	CASSSGPTLEQYF
TRBV20-1	TRBJ2-5	few	-	TGCAGTGCTAGAGATCTTTCGGGAAGAGAGACCCAGTACTTC	CSARDLSGRETQYF
TRBV29-1	TRBJ1-2	few	TRBD1	TGCAGCGCCATTTCCGGGACAGGGTATGGCTACACCTTC	CSAISGTGYGYTF
TRBV15	TRBJ2-1	-	TRBD2	TGTGCCACCAGCGAAGAGACCTCGGGGGGTAATGAGCAGTTCTTC	CATSEETSGGNEQFF
TRBV7-6	TRBJ2-1	-	TRBD2	TGTGCCAGCAGCTTTTCACCTCCACTAGCGGGAGTTGACGAGCAGTTCTTC	CASSFSPPLAGVDEQFF
TRBV5-1	TRBJ1-4	-	-	TGCGCCAGCAGTAGTTATACCTACTCAACTAATGAAAAACTGTTTTTT	CASSSYTYSTNEKLFF
TRBV6-6	TRBJ1-2	-	-	TGTGCCAGCAGTTACAAGGGAGGGCTCTCCTATGGCTACACCTTC	CASSYKGGLSYGYTF
TRBV28	TRBJ2-4	-	TRBD1	TGTGCCAGCAGTGGACAGGGTCTGGCCAAAAACATTCAGTACTTC	CASSGQGLAKNIQYF
TRBV7-9	TRBJ2-7	-	-	TGTGCCAACAGCTCGGGACCCGGCTACGAGCAGTACTTC	CANSSGPGYEQYF